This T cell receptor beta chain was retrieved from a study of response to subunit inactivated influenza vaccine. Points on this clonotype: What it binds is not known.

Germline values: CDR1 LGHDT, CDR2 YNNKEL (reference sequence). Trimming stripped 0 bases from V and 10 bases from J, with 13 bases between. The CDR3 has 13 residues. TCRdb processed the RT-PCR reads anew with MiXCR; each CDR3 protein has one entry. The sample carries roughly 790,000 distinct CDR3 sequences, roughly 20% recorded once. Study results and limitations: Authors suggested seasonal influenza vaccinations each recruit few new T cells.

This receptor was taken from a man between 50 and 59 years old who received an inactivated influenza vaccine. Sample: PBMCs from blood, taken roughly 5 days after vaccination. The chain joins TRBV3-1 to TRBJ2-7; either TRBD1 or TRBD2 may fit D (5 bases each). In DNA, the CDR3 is TGTGCCAGCAGCCAAGATAGCGACAGTTCTCAGTACTTC. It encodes CASSQDSDSSQYF.